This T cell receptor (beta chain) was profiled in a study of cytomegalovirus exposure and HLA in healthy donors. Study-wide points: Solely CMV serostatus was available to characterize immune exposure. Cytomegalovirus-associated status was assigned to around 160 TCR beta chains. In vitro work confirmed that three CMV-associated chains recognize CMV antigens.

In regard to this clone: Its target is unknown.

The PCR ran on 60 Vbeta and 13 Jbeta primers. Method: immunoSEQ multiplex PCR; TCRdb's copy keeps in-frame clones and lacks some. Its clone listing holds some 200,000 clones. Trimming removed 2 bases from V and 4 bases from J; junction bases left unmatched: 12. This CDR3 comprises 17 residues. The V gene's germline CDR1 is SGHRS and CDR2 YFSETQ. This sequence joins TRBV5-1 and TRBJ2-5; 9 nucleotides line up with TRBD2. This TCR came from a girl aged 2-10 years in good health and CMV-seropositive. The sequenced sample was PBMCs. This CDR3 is CASSLESGLARGETQYF. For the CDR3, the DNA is TGCGCCAGCAGCTTAGAATCGGGACTAGCACGCGGAGAGACCCAGTACTTC.